The present TCR beta chain was sequenced within a study of cytomegalovirus exposure and HLA in healthy donors. Study summary: Earlier sequencing of 200 million or so T cells yielded roughly 100 million unique TCR beta sequences.

This CDR3 comprises 14 residues. V lost 4 bases and J 0 bases, leaving 7 bases between the germline ends. The germline V gene has CDR1 ENHRY and CDR2 SYGVKD. The study, taken as a whole, reports: Productive rates of about 87% or about 30% were seen for most TCR beta V segments in an earlier analysis. Specificity of three CMV-associated chains for CMV antigens was verified in vitro. Later on, an analysis found that several of the most significant clusters appeared to be linked to common viral pathogens, which included parvovirus B19.

Regarding this clone: Its antigen is still unknown.

Use of 60 Vbeta and 13 Jbeta primers characterized the PCR. Method: immunoSEQ multiplex PCR; TCRdb's copy keeps in-frame clones and lacks some. The table has some 250,000 clones, about 80% seen once; the top ten hold 7% to 9%. The V and J genes are TRBV10-3 and TRBJ1-3, with D unclear. Sequences were obtained from PBMCs. This TCR was recovered from a woman aged 55-69 years in good health and CMV-seropositive. CDR3 sequence: CAISVSSSGNTIYF. The CDR3 DNA follows: TGTGCCATCAGTGTTAGCTCCTCTGGAAACACCATATATTTT.